These T cell receptor beta chains were read from a single sample in a study of T-cell memory formation after mild COVID-19. TCRdb passed the 5' RACE reads through MiXCR, listing each CDR3 protein once. The data hold about 140,000 distinct CDR3 sequences, with roughly 13% observed a single time. The source material was PBMCs or a T cell subset sorted from them (not recorded which). The receptor source for this set is an adult woman who had mild COVID-19 (a few samples of this study predate the infection). Cell type and time point are not known. Each CDR3 is given with its conserved first and last residue. The order of the fields is CDR3 length, clone size, V gene, J gene, D gene, CDR3 DNA, CDR3 protein. A D gene is named only where the DNA matches it firmly. Only part of the rows carry a size: once, few, many, or a class if the clone is expanded.

length: 16; size: few; V: TRBV7-6; J: TRBJ2-2; D: -; DNA: TGTGCCAGCAGCTTAGGACAGTTCGCGAACACCGGGGAGCTGTTTTTT; CDR3: CASSLGQFANTGELFF
length: 21; size: -; V: TRBV7-2; J: TRBJ2-1; D: TRBD2; DNA: TGTGCCAGCAGCTTAGGGGATCTAGCGGGGGGCCTCACCCCCTCCTACAATGAGCAGTTCTTC; CDR3: CASSLGDLAGGLTPSYNEQFF
length: 16; size: -; V: TRBV6-2/TRBV6-3; J: TRBJ2-3; D: TRBD1; DNA: TGTGCCAGCAGTTGGGACAGGGAGGAGGGCACAGATACGCAGTATTTT; CDR3: CASSWDREEGTDTQYF
length: 15; size: -; V: TRBV2; J: TRBJ1-4; D: TRBD1; DNA: TGTGCCAGCAGTGGCGCCGGACAGGGGTATAAGAAACTGTTTTTT; CDR3: CASSGAGQGYKKLFF
length: 14; size: few; V: TRBV6-2/TRBV6-3; J: TRBJ2-7; D: -; DNA: TGTGCCAGCACCAACCCCGGGTTATCCTACGAGCAGTACTTC; CDR3: CASTNPGLSYEQYF
length: 17; size: -; V: TRBV7-6; J: TRBJ2-2; D: -; DNA: TGTGCCAGCAGCCCAGGGGGGACCCTACGGGCGGTCGGGGAGCTGTTTTTT; CDR3: CASSPGGTLRAVGELFF
length: 16; size: few; V: TRBV7-2; J: TRBJ2-3; D: -; DNA: TGTGCCAGCAGCTTAGGCGTGGCGGCTAGCACAGATACGCAGTATTTT; CDR3: CASSLGVAASTDTQYF
length: 15; size: -; V: TRBV29-1; J: TRBJ1-4; D: TRBD1; DNA: TGCAGCGTTGAAGACCGTAGGACAGGGGTTGAAAAACTGTTTTTT; CDR3: CSVEDRRTGVEKLFF
length: 14; size: few; V: TRBV28; J: TRBJ2-3; D: -; DNA: TGTGCCAGCAGACCAGTAGGTGCTACAGATACGCAGTATTTT; CDR3: CASRPVGATDTQYF
length: 13; size: few; V: TRBV6-5; J: TRBJ1-1; D: -; DNA: TGTGCCAGCGGGGGGGTGAATCTCCCTGAAGCTTTCTTT; CDR3: CASGGVNLPEAFF
length: 11; size: -; V: TRBV2; J: TRBJ2-2; D: -; DNA: TGTGCCAGCACTTCAACCGGGGAGCTGTTTTTT; CDR3: CASTSTGELFF
length: 11; size: -; V: TRBV25-1; J: TRBJ1-1; D: -; DNA: TGTGCCAGCTTCATGAACACTGAAGCTTTCTTT; CDR3: CASFMNTEAFF
length: 15; size: many; V: TRBV5-1; J: TRBJ2-7; D: -; DNA: TGCGCCAGCAGCTGGCTGGACCTAGGAGACTACGAGCAGTACTTC; CDR3: CASSWLDLGDYEQYF
length: 12; size: -; V: TRBV29-1; J: TRBJ1-2; D: TRBD1; DNA: TGCAGCGTTGGACAGGGGAGTTATGGCTACACCTTC; CDR3: CSVGQGSYGYTF
length: 13; size: -; V: TRBV19; J: TRBJ2-5; D: -; DNA: TGTGCCAGTAGTAGCAGAACCGAGGAGACCCAGTACTTC; CDR3: CASSSRTEETQYF
length: 17; size: -; V: TRBV11-2; J: TRBJ1-2; D: -; DNA: TGTGCCAGCAGCCTCCCTTTAGGCCTGGCCTTGCCGGGAGGCTACACCTTC; CDR3: CASSLPLGLALPGGYTF
length: 13; size: few; V: TRBV3-1; J: TRBJ2-3; D: -; DNA: TGTGCCAGCAGCCAGGGCCGGACAGATACGCAGTATTTT; CDR3: CASSQGRTDTQYF
length: 16; size: -; V: TRBV4-3; J: TRBJ2-7; D: TRBD2; DNA: TGCGCCAGCAGCCAAGAAGGGCAAGCGGGGTACTACGAGCAGTACTTC; CDR3: CASSQEGQAGYYEQYF
length: 15; size: -; V: TRBV5-8; J: TRBJ1-1; D: -; DNA: TGTGCCAGCAGCTTGCGGTACGGCCCGAACACTGAAGCTTTCTTT; CDR3: CASSLRYGPNTEAFF